This T cell receptor beta chain came from a study of cytomegalovirus exposure and HLA in healthy donors. It was with 60 Vbeta and 13 Jbeta primers that the PCR ran. Generated by immunoSEQ multiplex PCR, the TCRdb table keeps only in-frame clones and is missing some. The sample records about 140,000 clones, about 78% being singletons. Germline V gives CDR1 SQVTM, CDR2 ANQGSEA. Trimming cost V 3 bases and J 12 bases; bases outside gene matches: 8. This CDR3 has 12 amino acids. Sequenced sample: PBMCs. This chain joins TRBV29-1 and TRBJ1-2, with 9 bases lining up with TRBD1. The sequence was obtained from a man aged 45-65 years in good health and CMV-seropositive. CDR3 sequence reads: CSVERDREYHTF. The CDR3 DNA sequence: TGCAGCGTTGAGCGGGACAGGGAATATCACACCTTC.